The 15 T cell receptor beta chains below come from one sample, sequenced in a study of regulatory T cells in long-lasting Graves disease. Both iRepertoire HTBI primers and Arm-PCR of CDR3 regions were used to build the TCR beta libraries. TCRdb called the multiplex PCR reads again in MiXCR, with one record for every CDR3 protein. The sample comprises about 540,000 distinct CDR3 sequences, about 13% of which are singletons, and about 9.1% rests with the top ten. Described time point: newly diagnosed GD, antithyroid drugs for less than 3 months. The TCR library was made from RNA that had been extracted from PBMCs in TRIzol. This sample was shared with a second study, whose subject was T cells in Graves' hyperthyroidism and ophthalmopathy.

The specimen comprised peripheral blood mononuclear cells (PBMCs), sampled at new diagnosis, from a patient treated with antithyroid drugs. The receptors shown here come from a man aged 25-45 years with Graves disease.

This clonotype has ten or more counts. The chain has TRBV30 and TRBJ1-2; D call uncertain. Germline V gene sequence: CDR1 GTSNPN, CDR2 SVGIG (reference sequence). V lost 0 bases and J lost 8, with 10 bases in between. The CDR3 spans 12 residues. The CDR3 nucleotides are TGTGCCTGGAGTGTCTACAGCGAAGGCTACACCTTC. Amino acid sequence: CAWSVYSEGYTF.

This clonotype was found many times. As DNA, the CDR3 is TGTGCCAGCAACCCGGGGGGCTACGAGCAGTACTTC. Translated: CASNPGGYEQYF. This rearrangement joins TRBV7-9 to TRBJ2-7; 7 nucleotides agree with TRBD2. Looked up from germline, CDR1 is SEHNR and CDR2 is FQNEAQ (reference sequence). V was clipped by 7 bases and J by 3 bases; unmatched bases: 3. The CDR3 covers 12 residues.

This clonotype has ten or more counts. The chain couples TRBV28 to TRBJ2-1; TRBD2 aligns across 8 bases. The CDR3 has 15 residues. J was trimmed by 6 bases and V by 6 bases; bases with no gene match: 10. In germline, CDR1 is MDHEN, CDR2 SYDVKM. The CDR3 nucleotides are TGTGCCAGCAGCCAGAATCGGGGGGGAGGCAATGAGCAGTTCTTC. This gives the protein CASSQNRGGGNEQFF.

Only a few counts were recorded for this clonotype. The chain combines TRBV6-2 or TRBV6-3 with TRBJ2-3; TRBD2 aligns across 8 bases. CDR1 and CDR2 from the germline V gene are MNHEY and SVGEGT. This CDR3 has 15 amino acids. The V segment lost 0 bases and the J segment 4 bases; nucleotides outside the gene matches: 3. CDR3 loop: CASSYSNGRADTQYF. In DNA form, the CDR3 reads TGTGCCAGCAGTTACTCGAACGGGAGGGCAGATACGCAGTATTTT.

Turning to this clonotype: This likely comes from a read error, as the CDR3 has no conserved phenylalanine or tryptophan at its end. The chain carries TRBV30 and TRBJ2-5; 9 bases are shared with TRBD1. Trimming removed 4 bases from V and 5 bases from J; junction bases left unmatched: 8. The CDR3 has 14 residues. Looked up from germline, CDR1 is GTSNPN and CDR2 is SVGIG (reference sequence). The CDR3 loop is CAWTWGQGDETQYS. CDR3 sequence (DNA): TGTGCCTGGACATGGGGACAGGGAGATGAGACCCAGTACTCC.

This clonotype was picked up a small number of times. The chain carries TRBV10-3 and TRBJ2-7; either TRBD1 or TRBD2 may supply D (6 bases each). V was shortened by 6 bases and J by 0 bases, with 15 bases between the two germline ends. The CDR3 is 15 amino acids. Germline V gene lookup returns CDR1 ENHRY and CDR2 SYGVKD. CDR3 sequence reads: CAISSLGGSSYEQYF. CDR3 DNA sequence: TGTGCCATCAGCAGTCTCGGGGGCAGCTCCTACGAGCAGTACTTC.

As regards this clonotype: With a much larger clone just one base away, this may be a read error. The V call is TRBV6-2 or TRBV6-3, the J call TRBJ2-5, with 7 bases that match TRBD2. CDR1 is MNHEY, CDR2 SVGEGT, per germline. The junction had 12 bases not matched to a gene; V was cut back by 11 bases and J by 3 bases. This CDR3 has 14 residues. The CDR3 DNA follows: TGTGCCGCTACTAGCGCCGGAGGGGAAGAGACCCAGTACTTC. Amino acid sequence: CAATSAGGEETQYF.

The chain combines TRBV5-1 with TRBJ1-2; D is perhaps TRBD1 (5 bases). The CDR3 contains 15 residues. V was cut by 1 base and J by 8 bases, with 18 bases left in between. In germline, CDR1 is SGHRS, CDR2 YFSETQ. CDR3: CASSLTIRGDGGYTF. CDR3 sequence (DNA): TGCGCCAGCAGCTTGACTATACGAGGGGACGGAGGCTACACCTTC.

This clonotype has a count of ten or more. One end of the junction is discordant with germline, which a read error may explain. The chain recombines TRBV5-1 with TRBJ2-3, with D perhaps matching TRBD1 (6 bases). This CDR3 is 14 amino acids long. Germline-derived CDR1 and CDR2 are SGHRS and YFSETQ. The DNA for the CDR3 is TGTGCCAGCAGCTTGGACAGCTTCACAGATACGCAGTATTTT. It yields the protein CASSLDSFTDTQYF.

This clonotype has only a few counts. The chain combines TRBV27 with TRBJ2-2; TRBD1 or TRBD2 may be the D gene (5 bases each). Trimming removed 5 bases at V and 5 bases at J, with 12 bases between. Germline values: CDR1 MNHEY, CDR2 SMNVEV (reference sequence). This CDR3 region has 14 residues. As DNA, the CDR3 is TGTGCCAGCAGTACTCGTGGGGGAACCGGGGAGCTGTTTTTT. Translation gives CASSTRGGTGELFF.

This rearrangement joins TRBV5-1 to TRBJ2-1; D may be TRBD1 (7 bases). Trimming pared 2 bases from V and 0 bases from J, leaving 24 bases between. Germline CDR1 reads SGHRS; CDR2 reads YFSETQ. The CDR3 has 20 residues. The CDR3 reads CASSFGGGVSSTTSYNEQFF. CDR3 DNA sequence: TGCGCCAGCAGCTTTGGAGGGGGCGTCAGTAGCACCACCTCCTACAATGAGCAGTTCTTC.

This clonotype was seen ten or more times. The CDR3, as DNA: TGTGCCAGCAGCTTTAGTTCCCGGGACACTGAAGCTTTCTTT. It specifies CASSFSSRDTEAFF. This chain connects TRBV7-6 to TRBJ1-1, with D unclear. With 3 bases removed from V and 3 bases from J, the gap between germline ends came to 11 bases. This CDR3 is 14 amino acids long. Germline V gene sequence: CDR1 SGHVS, CDR2 FNYEAQ.

This clonotype was counted many times. The chain has TRBV7-2 and TRBJ2-7, with D perhaps TRBD1 or TRBD2 (5 bases each). This CDR3 region has 13 residues. The V gene's germline CDR1 is SGHTA and CDR2 FQGNSA. With 4 bases removed from V and 4 bases from J, the gap between germline ends came to 11 bases. In DNA form, the CDR3 reads TGTGCCAGCAGCTGGGGGTCCGGGTACGAGCAGTACTTC. Its translation: CASSWGSGYEQYF.

This rearrangement joins TRBV12-5 to TRBJ2-5; D uncertain. The germline gives CDR1 LGHNT, CDR2 FRNRAP. V lost 7 bases, J lost 7 bases, and 13 bases lay in between. The CDR3 is 12 amino acids. The CDR3 bases are TGTGCTAGTGCTTCCCCCCAGTCGACCCAGTACTTC. Its protein product is CASASPQSTQYF.

This clonotype was observed many times. The CDR3 loop is CASTLDREQFF. CDR3 DNA: TGTGCCAGCACCCTAGATCGTGAGCAGTTCTTC. The chain is built from TRBV6-1 and TRBJ2-1, with unresolved D. Per the germline V gene, CDR1 is MNHNS and CDR2 is SASEGT. This CDR3 is built from 11 residues. The V end lost 7 bases, the J end lost 9 bases, and 10 bases lay between the germline ends.